This T cell receptor (beta chain) was profiled in a study of blood T cell repertoires in COVID-19. For the study at large: The United States, Italy and Spain supplied acute and convalescent COVID-19 samples. From T cells, B-cell-depleted T cells, or PBMCs came the material, which was cDNA or gDNA.

The CDR3 consists of 12 residues. Germline loops: CDR1 GTSNPN, CDR2 SVGIG (reference sequence). The V and J ends lost 3 bases and 7 bases respectively, with 10 bases between them. As handled by the study authors: By means of reference gene primer amplification, nucleated cell counts were estimated. Sequenced by immunoSEQ multiplex PCR; TCRdb stores in-frame clones only, minus some. The D gene and trimming were derived from the DNA, and the V and J assignments and clone size from that table. The sample carries about 180,000 clones, just under 90% recorded once. The sequence was collected from a woman aged 65 to 85 with COVID-19, enrolled during active disease. The genes are TRBV30 and TRBJ2-1; the D is unclear. The source material was peripheral blood. CDR3: CAWSQSRNEQFF. For the CDR3, the DNA is TGTGCCTGGAGCCAAAGTCGGAATGAGCAGTTCTTC. Full variable domain (outside the CDR3, taken from reference TRBV30 and TRBJ2-1): SQTIHQWPATLVQPVGSPLSLECTVEGTSNPNLYWYRQAAGRGLQLLFYSVGIGQISSEVPQNLSASRPQDRQFILSSKKLLLSDSGFYLCAWSQSRNEQFFGPGTRLTVL.